A selection of T cell receptor beta chains follows, all from one sample in a study of identical twins. In TCRdb, the 5' RACE reads were re-called with MiXCR into one record per CDR3 protein. The table includes nearly 650,000 distinct CDR3 sequences, just over 7% detected once. A further study also used this sample, focusing on yellow fever vaccine responses in identical twins.

The sample was PBMCs. All receptors derive from a woman between 18 and 30 years old in good health. Each CDR3 is given with its conserved first and last residue. The D gene is left open where the match is weak. Expanded clones are given a class, and other clones once, few, many or no size at all.

j_gene,v_gene,d_gene,abundance,len,CDR3nt,CDR3aa
TRBJ2-2,TRBV14,NA,NA,14,TGTGCCAGCAGCCATAACAGGAACACCGGGGAGCTGTTTTTT,CASSHNRNTGELFF
TRBJ2-5,TRBV29-1,TRBD1,many,14,TGCAGCGTTGAGACGACAGGGGGATGGGAGACCCAGTACTTC,CSVETTGGWETQYF
TRBJ2-1,TRBV10-3,TRBD2,many,14,TGTGCCATCAGTGTGGGACTAGCGGGAAATGAGCAGTTCTTC,CAISVGLAGNEQFF
TRBJ2-5,TRBV27,NA,NA,14,TGTGCCAGCAGAAAGGCCGGGGTGTCGGAGACCCAGTACTTC,CASRKAGVSETQYF
TRBJ2-3,TRBV29-1,NA,many,13,TGCAGCGTTGAAACCCCCCTCACAGATACGCAGTATTTT,CSVETPLTDTQYF
TRBJ2-5,TRBV6-5,NA,many,11,TGTGCCAGCAGTTATAAGGGGACCCAGTACTTC,CASSYKGTQYF
TRBJ2-5,TRBV4-1,NA,NA,13,TGCGCCAGCAGCCAAGTTGCGGTTGAGACCCAGTACTTC,CASSQVAVETQYF
TRBJ2-5,TRBV24-1,NA,few,16,TGTGCCACCAGTGAGAGCCCCGGCCGGGGTCGGGAGACCCAGTACTTC,CATSESPGRGRETQYF
TRBJ1-3,TRBV11-2,NA,many,16,TGTGCCAGCAGCTTAGTGGGGCTCCTCTCTGGAAACACCATATATTTT,CASSLVGLLSGNTIYF
TRBJ2-1,TRBV4-1,TRBD2,few,17,TGCGCCAGCAGCCCCAGAGGTTTGCCTAGCGGGGGGAATGAGCAGTTCTTC,CASSPRGLPSGGNEQFF
TRBJ2-2,TRBV12-3/TRBV12-4,TRBD2,NA,18,TGTGCCACCCGTGTTCTTAGCGGGACACAAAAAAACACCGGGGAGCTGTTTTTT,CATRVLSGTQKNTGELFF
TRBJ2-3,TRBV20-1,TRBD2,many,16,TGCAGTGCTAGAGGGGAGGTAGCGGGGGGCACAGATACGCAGTATTTT,CSARGEVAGGTDTQYF
TRBJ2-6,TRBV6-5,TRBD1,few,15,TGTGCCAGCAGTTGGACAGGGAATGGGGCCAACGTCCTGACTTTC,CASSWTGNGANVLTF
TRBJ2-1,TRBV20-1,TRBD2,NA,18,TGCTGTGCAACGGGACTAGCGGGGCCTCGGGGAATTTACAATGAGCAGTTCTTC,CCATGLAGPRGIYNEQFF
TRBJ2-3,TRBV15,TRBD2,few,18,TGTGCCACCAGCAGAGATCCTGGACTAGCGGGAGCCACAGATACGCAGTATTTT,CATSRDPGLAGATDTQYF
TRBJ1-4,TRBV7-8,NA,many,14,TGTGCCACTCAAATGGATACAACTAATGAAAAACTGTTTTTT,CATQMDTTNEKLFF
TRBJ1-1,TRBV20-1,NA,many,16,TGCAGTGCCCCACCCGACGGCGAAAGCCTGAACACTGAAGCTTTCTTT,CSAPPDGESLNTEAFF
TRBJ2-3,TRBV28,NA,NA,16,TGTGCCAGCACCCCCCGCGGGGGCCTTCTCACAGATACGCAGTATTTT,CASTPRGGLLTDTQYF
TRBJ2-3,TRBV7-9,NA,few,15,TGTGCCAGCATCGATCATGGGTCTAGCACAGATACGCAGTATTTT,CASIDHGSSTDTQYF
TRBJ2-1,TRBV4-1,TRBD2,NA,15,TGCGCCAGCAGCCAAGATAGCGGGACATACAATGAGCAGTTCTTC,CASSQDSGTYNEQFF
TRBJ2-7,TRBV12-3/TRBV12-4,NA,NA,13,TGTGCCAGCAGTTTAGCGCTAGTTGGCGAGCAGTACTTC,CASSLALVGEQYF
TRBJ2-1,TRBV9,TRBD2,NA,15,TGTGCCAGCAGCGTAGCTAGCGGGAATTACAATGAGCAGTTCTTC,CASSVASGNYNEQFF